The clone carrying this T cell receptor beta chain has a count of ten or more. Its antigen remains unidentified. Beta-chain TCR CDR3 regions were amplified from RNA transcripts. HTBI primers served in a first-round RT-PCR, which a second-round multiplex PCR followed. Each CDR3 protein gets one entry after TCRdb re-called the multiplex PCR reads with MiXCR. The sample shows almost 750,000 distinct CDR3 sequences, about 44% of them seen only once. The sample belongs to a study of Graves' ophthalmopathy and Graves' hyperthyroidism. General study findings and limits: At 70.59% sensitivity and approximately 72% specificity, the model predicted progression of the ophthalmopathy.

The CDR3 is 13 residues long. V shed 7 bases and J shed 8 bases, with 20 bases lying between them. Germline assignment: CDR1 SQVTM and CDR2 ANQGSEA. Additional autoimmune diseases, uncontrolled infections, pregnancy or lactation disqualified patients. Physicians reached a diagnosis by relying on clinical symptoms, serum thyroxine, TRAb, thyroid ultrasound and orbital computed tomography. This receptor was taken from an adult man with Graves' ophthalmopathy. Sequencing used peripheral blood. The chain links TRBV29-1 to TRBJ1-2, with a tentative D call TRBD1 (5 bases). The DNA for the CDR3 is TGCAGCGATAACTCTGGCAGGGCTTTGGGCTACACCTTC. It specifies CSDNSGRALGYTF.